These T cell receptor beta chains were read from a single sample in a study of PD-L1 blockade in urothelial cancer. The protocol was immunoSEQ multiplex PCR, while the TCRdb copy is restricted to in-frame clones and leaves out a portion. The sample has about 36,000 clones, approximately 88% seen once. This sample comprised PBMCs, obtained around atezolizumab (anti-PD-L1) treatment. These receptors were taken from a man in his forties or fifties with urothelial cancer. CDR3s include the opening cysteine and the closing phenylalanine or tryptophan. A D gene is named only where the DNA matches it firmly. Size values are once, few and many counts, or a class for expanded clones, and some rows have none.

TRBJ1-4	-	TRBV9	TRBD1	TGTGCCAGCAGCGCTGACAGGGGGGGACCTGAAAAACTGTTTTTT	CASSADRGGPEKLFF
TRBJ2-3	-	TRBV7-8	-	TGTGCCAGCAGCTTAGCGCCTAGCGCGGGGCAGTATTTT	CASSLAPSAGQYF
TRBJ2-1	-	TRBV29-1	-	TGCAGCGTCGTGGAGGGACTGGATGAGCAGTTCTTC	CSVVEGLDEQFF
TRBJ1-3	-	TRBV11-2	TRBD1	TGTGCCAGCAGCGGGAAGGGGGCGGAGAACACCATATATTTT	CASSGKGAENTIYF
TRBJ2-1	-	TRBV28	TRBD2	TGTGCCAGCAGTGGGACTAGCGCGGACAATGAGCAGTTCTTC	CASSGTSADNEQFF
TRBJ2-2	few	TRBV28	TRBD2	TGTGCCAGCAGTTTTGGGGGGGAGGCCGGGGAGCTGTTTTTT	CASSFGGEAGELFF
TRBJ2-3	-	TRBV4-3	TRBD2	TGCGCCAGCAGCCAAGATGCAGCGGGAGGTCGCACGCAGTATTTT	CASSQDAAGGRTQYF
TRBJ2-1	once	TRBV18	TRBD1	TGTGCCAGCTCACCAGGAGGGGGACAGGGGTACAATGAGCAGTTCTTC	CASSPGGGQGYNEQFF
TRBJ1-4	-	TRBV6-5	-	TGTGCCAGCAGCCAACGCCCCCCAGGTGCGGAAAAACTGTTTTTT	CASSQRPPGAEKLFF
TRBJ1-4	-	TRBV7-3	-	TGTGCCAGCAGAAGCGGGACAACTAATGAAAAACTGTTTTTT	CASRSGTTNEKLFF
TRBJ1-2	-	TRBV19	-	TGTGCCAGTAGCCTGACAGGAGATTATGGCTACACCTTC	CASSLTGDYGYTF
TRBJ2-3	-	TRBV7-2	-	TGTGCCAGCAGCCCCTTACGGGGTACGCAGTATTTT	CASSPLRGTQYF
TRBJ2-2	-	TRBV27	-	TGTGCCAGCAACGGTAGATCCGGGGAGCTGTTTTTT	CASNGRSGELFF
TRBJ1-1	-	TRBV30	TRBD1	TGTGCCTGGATTGGGACAGGGGGCTTTTCTGAAGCTTTCTTT	CAWIGTGGFSEAFF
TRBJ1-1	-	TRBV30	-	TGTGCCTGGAGCCCCGACAGGAGCCAAGCTTTCTTT	CAWSPDRSQAFF
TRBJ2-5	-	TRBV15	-	TGTGCCACCAGCAGAGAGATTGGACAGCTCCAAGAGACCCAGTACTTC	CATSREIGQLQETQYF
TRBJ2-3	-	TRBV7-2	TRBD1	TGTGCCAGCCAAGAGGACAGGCTGAGCACAGATACGCAGTATTTT	CASQEDRLSTDTQYF
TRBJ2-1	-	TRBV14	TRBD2	TGTGCCAGCAGCCATCTCAAAGCGGGGGGCTCCTACAATGAGCAGTTCTTC	CASSHLKAGGSYNEQFF
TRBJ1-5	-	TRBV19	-	TGTGCCAGTTGTCATAGCAATCAGCCCCAGCATTTT	CASCHSNQPQHF
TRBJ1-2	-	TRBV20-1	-	TGCAGTGCTAGCGTCTATGGCTACACCTTC	CSASVYGYTF
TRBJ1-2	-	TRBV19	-	TGTGCCAGTAGGGAGTCAGCGAACTATGGCTACACCTTC	CASRESANYGYTF
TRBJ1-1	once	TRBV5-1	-	TGCGCCAGCAGCCTAAACACTGAAGCTTTCTTT	CASSLNTEAFF
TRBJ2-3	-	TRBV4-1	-	TGCGCCAGCAGCCAAACGGGTTCAGATACGCAGTATTTT	CASSQTGSDTQYF
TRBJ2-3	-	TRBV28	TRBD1	TGTGCCAGCAGTTTTCTGACAGGGGTTACAGATACGCAGTATTTT	CASSFLTGVTDTQYF
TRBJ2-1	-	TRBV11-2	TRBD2	TGTGCCAGCAGCCTGGGGGATAGCGGGAGGGTTGGAGAGCAGTTCTTC	CASSLGDSGRVGEQFF
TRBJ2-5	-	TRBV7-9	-	TGTGCCAGCAGCTCAATCCAAGAGACCCAGTACTTC	CASSSIQETQYF
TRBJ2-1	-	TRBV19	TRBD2	TGTGCCAGTAGTACATTCACCAGGGGACTAGCGAACAATGAGCAGTTCTTC	CASSTFTRGLANNEQFF
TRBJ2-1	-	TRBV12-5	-	TGTGCTAGTGGTTTGGCGGACAATGAGCAGTTCTTC	CASGLADNEQFF
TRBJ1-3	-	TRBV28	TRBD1	TGTGCCAGCAGTTCCCCCACAGGGGGGAGAAACACCATATATTTT	CASSSPTGGRNTIYF
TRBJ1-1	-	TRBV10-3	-	TGTGCCATCAGTGAGGTAGGGGGAGAAGCTTTCTTT	CAISEVGGEAFF